A single sample gave rise to the 14 T cell receptor beta chains below, sequenced in a study of blood T cells in healthy people across ages. Combining a sample-barcoded 5' primer with a J-beta primer mix, a second PCR ran for 7 to 11 cycles. TCRdb recomputed calls from the 5' RACE reads with MiXCR, one row per CDR3 protein. The sample has around 690,000 distinct CDR3 sequences, under 70% seen once. The source material was blood. These receptors all stem from a man in his fifties or sixties in good health.

The chain carries TRBV12-5 and TRBJ2-1, with 9 bases aligning to TRBD1. The CDR3 loop spans 16 amino acids. Germline CDR1 and CDR2: LGHNT and FRNRAP. Germline trimming cut 5 bases from V and 0 bases from J; bases unmatched to any gene: 5. CDR3 nucleotide sequence: TGTGCTAGTGGTGAGGGACAGGGCTACTCCTACAATGAGCAGTTCTTC. Protein: CASGEGQGYSYNEQFF.

For the CDR3, the DNA is TGCAGTGCTAGTGGGCTAGCTACCCACGAGCAGTACTTC. It codes for CSASGLATHEQYF. V usage is TRBV20-1 and J usage is TRBJ2-5, with TRBD2 as a possible D gene (5 bases). The J call may be incorrect, as the DNA end agrees better with TRBJ2-7. The CDR3 runs to 13 residues. Per germline, CDR1 DFQATT and CDR2 SNEGSKA (reference sequence).

This clonotype occurred many times. The V and J genes are TRBV4-1 and TRBJ2-4, with 11 bases lining up with TRBD2. Germline V gives CDR1 MGHRA, CDR2 YSYEKL. The CDR3 is 18 amino acids. With V trimmed by 4 bases and J by 0 bases, 8 bases remained unmatched. Written as DNA, the CDR3 is TGCGCCAGCAGCCTTCTAGCGGGGGGCCTCTTAGCCAAAAACATTCAGTACTTC. Encoded protein: CASSLLAGGLLAKNIQYF.

As DNA, the CDR3 is TGTGCCAGCAGCCCGACGACAGGGGCTGAAGCTTTCTTT. Translation: CASSPTTGAEAFF. This chain joins TRBV11-2 and TRBJ1-1; 8 nucleotides agree with TRBD1. Germline trimming cut 5 bases from V and 6 bases from J; bases unmatched to any gene: 5. The CDR3 is 13 residues long. The germline CDR1 and CDR2 sequences are SGHAT and FQNNGV.

The CDR3 sequence: CASSRTGGNNQPQHF. The CDR3 nucleotides are TGTGCCAGCAGTAGGACAGGGGGAAACAATCAGCCCCAGCATTTT. The chain uses TRBV2 and TRBJ1-5, with 10 nucleotides matching TRBD1. The CDR3 runs to 15 residues. The germline V gene encodes CDR1 SNHLY and CDR2 FYNNEI. Trimming at V came to 5 bases and at J to 3 bases, leaving 4 bases not matched to a gene.

The rearrangement uses TRBV2 and TRBJ2-2; D might be TRBD1 (5 bases). Between the trimmed V and J ends, which lost 4 bases and 1 base, there was a span of 10 bases. This CDR3 contains 15 residues. Germline V gene data show CDR1 as SNHLY and CDR2 as FYNNEI. The CDR3 coding sequence is TGTGCCAGCAGTGGACAGACCGTGAACACCGGGGAGCTGTTTTTT. Translation gives CASSGQTVNTGELFF. Based on the CDR3 plus reference TRBV2 and TRBJ2-2, the full variable domain is EPEVTQTPSHQVTQMGQEVILRCVPISNHLYFYWYRQILGQKVEFLVSFYNNEISEKSEIFDDQFSVERPDGSNFTLKIRSTKLEDSAMYFCASSGQTVNTGELFFGEGSRLTVL.

The V and J genes are TRBV13 and TRBJ2-5, with 7 bases identical to TRBD2. CDR3 size: 14 residues. The V segment lost 4 bases and the J segment 9 bases; nucleotides outside the gene matches: 11. Germline V lookup: CDR1 PRHDT, CDR2 FYEKMQ (reference sequence). DNA of the CDR3: TGTGCCAGCAGCTCCGGACTAGATGAGAGGGCCCAGTACTTC. Translated: CASSSGLDERAQYF. The complete variable domain, with remaining parts taken from reference TRBV13 and TRBJ2-5, reads AAGVIQSPRHLIKEKRETATLKCYPIPRHDTVYWYQQGPGQDPQFLISFYEKMQSDKGSIPDRFSAQQFSDYHSELNMSSLELGDSALYFCASSSGLDERAQYFGPGTRLLVL.

The CDR3 nucleotides read TGTGCCAGCAGCACCCGGGACAGGGGGCCTCAGCCCCAGCATTTT. Its protein is CASSTRDRGPQPQHF. The chain employs TRBV21-1 and TRBJ1-5; the table's D call of TRBD1 was not tested on the DNA. TRBV21-1 is a pseudogene segment. The CDR3 is 15 amino acids.

The chain is built from TRBV21-1 and TRBJ2-1; the table's D call TRBD1 went unverified against the DNA. TRBV21-1 is reported as a pseudogene. This CDR3 is 17 amino acids long. The CDR3 is CASSKGAGDSSYNEQFF. The CDR3, as DNA: TGTGCCAGCAGCAAAGGGGCCGGGGACAGCTCCTACAATGAGCAGTTCTTC.

The V and J genes are TRBV19 and TRBJ2-5, with D possibly matching TRBD2 (6 bases). The germline gives CDR1 LNHDA, CDR2 SQIVND (reference sequence). The CDR3 has 15 residues. Trimming removed 5 bases from V and 5 bases from J, with 18 bases in between. The CDR3 DNA follows: TGTGCCAGTAGTGAGGAGGGGACCGGGTCGGAGACCCAGTACTTC. The encoded protein is CASSEEGTGSETQYF.

This clonotype was counted between two and nine times. Mismatch with germline at one junction end may stem from a read error. The chain carries TRBV4-1 and TRBJ2-5; 11 bases are shared with TRBD2. CDR1 is MGHRA, CDR2 YSYEKL, per germline. The CDR3 length is 16 residues. CDR3 region: CASSQEASGGQETQYF. The CDR3 DNA reads as TGTGCCAGCAGCCAAGAAGCTAGCGGGGGGCAAGAGACCCAGTACTTC.

The gene calls are TRBV2 and TRBJ2-5; TRBD2 matches 8 bases. V lost 7 bases, J lost 5 bases, and 12 bases stayed unmatched. Per the germline V gene, CDR1 is SNHLY and CDR2 is FYNNEI. The CDR3 totals 15 residues. The CDR3 is CASTLDGGERETQYF. The CDR3, as DNA: TGTGCCAGCACCCTTGACGGGGGGGAAAGGGAGACCCAGTACTTC.

In this sample, this clonotype turned up a few times. The CDR3 DNA is TGTGCCAGCAGCGTTGGGGCCCAGGCTGGGTTACAAGAGACCCAGTACTTC. Encoded protein: CASSVGAQAGLQETQYF. The J gene is TRBJ2-5, the V gene TRBV9; D may be TRBD1 (5 bases). The V end was cut by 2 bases, the J end by 2 bases, with 19 bases between. The length of the CDR3 is 17 residues. Per germline, CDR1 SGDLS and CDR2 YYNGEE.

The chain employs TRBV12-3 or TRBV12-4 and TRBJ2-4; 8 bases are shared with TRBD1. The J call is doubtful: the DNA matches TRBJ2-7 better. CDR3 size: 14 residues. The CDR3 loop reads CASTSGQGRYEQYF. The DNA for the CDR3 is TGTGCCAGCACCTCTGGACAGGGCCGCTACGAGCAGTACTTC.